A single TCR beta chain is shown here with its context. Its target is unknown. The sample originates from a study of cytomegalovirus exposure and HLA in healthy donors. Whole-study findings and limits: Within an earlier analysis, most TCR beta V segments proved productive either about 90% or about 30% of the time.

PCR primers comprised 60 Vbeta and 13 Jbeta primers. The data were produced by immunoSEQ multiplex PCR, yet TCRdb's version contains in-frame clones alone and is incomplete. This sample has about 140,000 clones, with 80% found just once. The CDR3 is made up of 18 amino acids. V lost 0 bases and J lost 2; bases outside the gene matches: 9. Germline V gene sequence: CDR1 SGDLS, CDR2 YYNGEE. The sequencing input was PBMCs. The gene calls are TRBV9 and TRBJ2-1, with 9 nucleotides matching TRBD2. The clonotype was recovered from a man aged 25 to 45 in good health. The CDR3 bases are TGTGCCAGCAGCGTAGTAGGTCGGACTAGCGATCCCTACAATGAGCAGTTCTTC. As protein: CASSVVGRTSDPYNEQFF.